The sequence of this T cell receptor beta chain was determined in a study of blood T cell repertoires in COVID-19. In the study overall: The United States, Italy and Spain supplied acute and convalescent COVID-19 samples. From T cells, B-cell-depleted T cells, or PBMCs came the material, which was cDNA or gDNA.

Original data processing: For nucleated cells, counts were estimated from reference gene primer amplification. Generated by immunoSEQ multiplex PCR, the TCRdb table keeps only in-frame clones and is missing some. That table supplies the V and J calls and clone size; D and trimming were determined from the DNA. The repertoire holds 60,000 to 85,000 clones, with roughly 80% as singletons. The TCR comes from a woman aged 60 to 75 with acute or convalescent COVID-19. What was sequenced was peripheral blood.

The CDR3 DNA follows: TGTGCCAGCAGTTTTCCTATGACTAGCGGGGGGATATCAGATACGCAGTATTTT. Amino acids: CASSFPMTSGGISDTQYF. The gene calls are TRBV27 and TRBJ2-3; 13 bases fit TRBD2. Germline trimming cut 3 bases from V and 4 bases from J; bases unmatched to any gene: 10. The CDR3 consists of 18 residues. Germline CDR1 MNHEY, CDR2 SMNVEV (reference sequence).